Sequencing of this T cell receptor beta chain was carried out in a study of long-term antiretroviral therapy in people with HIV. Run at survey level, the immunoSEQ assay was version v3.0. Repertoires were generated with immunoSEQ multiplex PCR, while TCRdb's copy carries only in-frame clones and drops some. Here the sample spans around 21,000 clones, about 76% being singletons. This clone ranks as medium-sized (0.01 to 0.1%). V lost 4 bases, J lost 6 bases, and 12 bases stayed unmatched. Per germline, CDR1 LGHNA and CDR2 YNFKEQ. The CDR3 sequence is 17 residues long. The sequenced sample was unsorted PBMCs, obtained 0.1 years before starting antiretroviral therapy. The TCR was taken from a man aged 40-50 years with HIV. The chain joins TRBV4-2 to TRBJ2-5; 12 nucleotides agree with TRBD1. The CDR3 sequence is CASSLFGGGQGAKTQYF. In DNA, the CDR3 is TGTGCCAGCAGCCTTTTCGGCGGGGGACAGGGGGCGAAGACCCAGTACTTC.